This note documents a single TCR beta chain sequence. Unique molecular identifiers tagged the TCRbeta library. MiXCR, run by TCRdb on the PCR reads, gives a single entry per CDR3 protein. The sample gives about 370,000 distinct CDR3 sequences, roughly 21% of which show up once; 3.8% is in the top ten. This sample was taken from a study of T-cell reconstitution after alpha-beta-depleted transplantation in children. The CDR3 is 15 amino acids. CDR1 and CDR2 (germline): KGHDR, SFDVKD. With 1 base clipped from V and 8 bases from J, the junction kept 5 bases outside the gene matches. This specimen consisted of PBMCs from the stem cell graft donor, obtained from the stem cell graft. The chain is built from TRBV24-1 and TRBJ2-1; 9 bases match TRBD1. The clonotype comes from a human donor who donated a stem cell graft to a child with acute myeloid leukemia. The CDR3 spells CATSDLGDRVHEQFF. The CDR3 nucleotides are TGTGCCACCAGTGATTTAGGGGACAGGGTCCATGAGCAGTTCTTC.